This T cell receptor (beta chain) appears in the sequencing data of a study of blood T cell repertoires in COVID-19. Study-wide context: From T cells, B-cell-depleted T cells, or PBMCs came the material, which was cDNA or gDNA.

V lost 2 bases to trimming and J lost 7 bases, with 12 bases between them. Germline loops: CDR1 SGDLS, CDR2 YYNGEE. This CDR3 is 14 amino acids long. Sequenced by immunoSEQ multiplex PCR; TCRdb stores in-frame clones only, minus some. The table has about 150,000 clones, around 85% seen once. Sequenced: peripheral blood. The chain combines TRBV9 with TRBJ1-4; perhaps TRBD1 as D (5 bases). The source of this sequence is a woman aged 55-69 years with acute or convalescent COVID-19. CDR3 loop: CASSVGAEGEKLFF. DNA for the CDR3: TGTGCCAGCAGCGTTGGGGCGGAAGGTGAAAAACTGTTTTTT.